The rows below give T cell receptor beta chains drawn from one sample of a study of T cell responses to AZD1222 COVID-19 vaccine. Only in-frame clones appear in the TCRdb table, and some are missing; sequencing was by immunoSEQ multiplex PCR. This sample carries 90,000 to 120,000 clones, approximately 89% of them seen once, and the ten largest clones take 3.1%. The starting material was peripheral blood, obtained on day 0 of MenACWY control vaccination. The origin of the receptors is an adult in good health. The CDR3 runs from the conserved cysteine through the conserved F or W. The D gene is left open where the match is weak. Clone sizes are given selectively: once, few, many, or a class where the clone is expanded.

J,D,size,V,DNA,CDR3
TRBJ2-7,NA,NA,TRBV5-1,TGCGCCAGCAGCTTGCGGGACAACTCCTACGAGCAGTACTTC,CASSLRDNSYEQYF
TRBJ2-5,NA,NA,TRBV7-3,TGTGCCAGCAGCGCGAACTCAGGGTACCAAGAGACCCAGTACTTC,CASSANSGYQETQYF
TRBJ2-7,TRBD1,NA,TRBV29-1,TGCAGCTTCCGACAGGGGGCTTCCTACGAGCAGTACTTC,CSFRQGASYEQYF
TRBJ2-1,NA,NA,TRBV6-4,TGTGCCAGCCTTGCCGATGAGACCCGCTCCTACAATGAGCAGTTCTTC,CASLADETRSYNEQFF
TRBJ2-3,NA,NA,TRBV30,TGTGCCTGGAGTGTTTCAGGGTCGGATACGCAGTATTTT,CAWSVSGSDTQYF
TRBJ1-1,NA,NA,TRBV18,TGTGCCAGCTCACCGTCCGGATACACTGAAGCTTTCTTT,CASSPSGYTEAFF
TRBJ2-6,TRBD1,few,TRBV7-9,TGTGCCAGCAGCTGGACAGGGGAGTCCGGGGCCAACGTCCTGACTTTC,CASSWTGESGANVLTF
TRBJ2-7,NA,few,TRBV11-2,TGTGCCAGCGCCATCCAGCGGTTCTACGAGCAGTACTTC,CASAIQRFYEQYF
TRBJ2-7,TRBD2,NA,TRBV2,TGTGCCAGCAGTGAACCGGGGTCTAGCGGGGCCTACGAGCAGTACTTC,CASSEPGSSGAYEQYF
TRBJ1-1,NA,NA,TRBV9,TGTGCCAGCAGCGTAGCCCCGGTAGGGTTGAACACTGAAGCTTTCTTT,CASSVAPVGLNTEAFF
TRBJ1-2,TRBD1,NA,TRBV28,TGTGCCAGCAGTAGGGACAGGGGAAGAGGCTACACCTTC,CASSRDRGRGYTF
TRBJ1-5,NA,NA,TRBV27,TGTGCCAGCAGGGTGGGCAGTAGCAATCAGCCCCAGCATTTT,CASRVGSSNQPQHF
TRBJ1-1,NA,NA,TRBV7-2,TGTGCCAGCAGCTTAGGCCAATCTCTTGAAGCTTTCTTT,CASSLGQSLEAFF
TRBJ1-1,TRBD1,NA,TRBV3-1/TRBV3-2,TGTGCCAGCAGCCAAACCCGGGACAGGGTGGTCACTGAAGCTTTCTTT,CASSQTRDRVVTEAFF
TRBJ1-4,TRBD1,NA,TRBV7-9,TGTGCCAGCAGCCAACGACAGGGGGCACCTAATGAAAAACTGTTTTTT,CASSQRQGAPNEKLFF
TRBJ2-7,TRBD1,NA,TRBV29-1,TGCAGCGTCCGGGGACAGGCGACCCGCTACGAGCAGTACTTC,CSVRGQATRYEQYF
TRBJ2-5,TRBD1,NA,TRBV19,TGTGCCAGTAGTATTCTCCCAGGACAGGGGATTCGGGAGACCCAGTACTTC,CASSILPGQGIRETQYF
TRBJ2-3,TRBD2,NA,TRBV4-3,TGCGCCAGCAGCGCCCGGGAGGGGGAAGTAACAGATACGCAGTATTTT,CASSAREGEVTDTQYF
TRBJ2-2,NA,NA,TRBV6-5,TGTGCCAGCAGTTACTCCTCAGGGAACACCGGGGAGCTGTTTTTT,CASSYSSGNTGELFF
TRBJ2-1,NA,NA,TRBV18,TGTGCCAGCTCACCACAGGACGGTAATGAGCAGTTCTTC,CASSPQDGNEQFF
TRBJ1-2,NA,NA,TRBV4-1,TGCGCCAGCAGCCAAGATACCGGAAACTATGGCTACACCTTC,CASSQDTGNYGYTF
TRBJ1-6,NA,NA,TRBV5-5,TGTGCCAGCAGCTTGGGCCCCTTCTCACCCCTCCACTTT,CASSLGPFSPLHF